This TCR beta chain was profiled in a study of shared clonotypes between healthy human individuals. Whole-study context: CD4 naive and memory got three plates each, CD8 naive two, CD8 memory one.

Germline-derived CDR1 and CDR2 are SQVTM and ANQGSEA. The V and J ends lost 7 bases and 4 bases respectively, with 22 bases between them. The CDR3 extends over 15 amino acids. The table lists this clone with a count of one. The naive CD8 subset, CD45RO-negative cells positively selected for CCR7, excluded terminally differentiated effector memory CD45RA+ cells. The method was immunoSEQ multiplex PCR; TCRdb's version includes in-frame clones alone and lacks a portion of them. Counted here are roughly 810,000 clones, 96% occurring once; the ten biggest clones make up less than 0.25%. This sequence joins TRBV29-1 and TRBJ1-1; D is possibly TRBD1 (5 bases). The source material was naive CD8+ T cells sorted from blood. The clonotype comes from a man under 40 in good health. CDR3 nucleotide sequence: TGCAGCGCAGATGAATCCGGGACGCGCTCCACTGAAGCTTTCTTT. Its translation is CSADESGTRSTEAFF.